The clone carrying this T cell receptor (beta chain) was seen only a few times. The antigen is undetermined. Using its own MiXCR run on the RT-PCR reads, TCRdb lists one record per CDR3 protein. This table holds 800,000 to 1,000,000 distinct CDR3 sequences, 21% found once. Trimming removed 4 bases from V and 2 bases from J; junction bases left unmatched: 3. Germline CDR1 is SGHRS and CDR2 is YFSETQ. CDR3 length: 15 amino acids. These data come from a study of response to subunit inactivated influenza vaccine. Whole-study results and caveats: T cells newly recruited by each seasonal influenza vaccination are few, the authors suggested.

V is TRBV5-1 and J is TRBJ2-3; 11 bases are shared with TRBD2. Sample: PBMCs from blood, taken 4 to 6 days after vaccination. This sequence was found in a man aged 50 or older who received an inactivated influenza vaccine. CDR3 region: CASSIAGGNTDTQYF. The CDR3, as DNA: TGCGCCAGCAGCATAGCGGGGGGGAACACAGATACGCAGTATTTT.